These 26 T cell receptor beta chains came from one sample sequenced in a study of blood T cell repertoires in COVID-19. Clones were sequenced by immunoSEQ multiplex PCR, and TCRdb holds only the in-frame ones, with some missing. The sample yields over 75,000 clones, over 70% seen once. Sequencing was performed on peripheral blood. The receptors stem from a man in his fifties or sixties who had recovered from COVID-19.

This clone was counted a single time. The chain is built from TRBV5-1 and TRBJ2-1; D may be TRBD2 (5 bases). CDR1 and CDR2 (germline): SGHRS, YFSETQ. V dropped 4 bases and J dropped 1 base, with 9 bases sitting between them. The CDR3 length is 14 residues. In nucleotides, the CDR3 is TGCGCCAGCAGCGCCGGGATGTCCTACAATGAGCAGTTCTTC. It yields the protein CASSAGMSYNEQFF.

The chain employs TRBV6-5 and TRBJ2-7, with 14 positions matching TRBD2. CDR3 length: 13 residues. V gave up 6 bases and J gave up 7 bases; unmatched junction bases: 2. Germline V gene lookup returns CDR1 MNHEY and CDR2 SVGAGI. CDR3 region: CASRTSGRGEQYF. The DNA for the CDR3 is TGTGCCAGCAGGACTAGCGGGAGGGGTGAGCAGTACTTC.

The chain combines TRBV24-1 with TRBJ2-3, with D perhaps matching TRBD2 (7 bases). Germline loops: CDR1 KGHDR, CDR2 SFDVKD. The CDR3 has 13 amino acids. The V and J ends lost 4 bases and 7 bases respectively, with 11 bases between them. CDR3 amino acids: CATSDRGAHTQYF. In DNA form, the CDR3 reads TGTGCCACCAGTGACCGGGGGGCTCATACGCAGTATTTT.

This chain connects TRBV4-2 to TRBJ2-7, with D perhaps matching TRBD2 (5 bases). CDR1 is LGHNA, CDR2 YNFKEQ, per germline. The CDR3 extends over 14 amino acids. V lost 0 bases to trimming and J lost 4 bases, with 10 bases between them. CDR3 protein: CASSQDAGKYEQYF. In DNA form, the CDR3 reads TGTGCCAGCAGCCAAGATGCGGGCAAGTACGAGCAGTACTTC.

The chain is built from TRBV10-3 and TRBJ2-2; D is possibly TRBD1 (6 bases). The V end was cut by 4 bases, the J end by 1 base, with 7 bases between. The CDR3 length is 14 residues. From germline, CDR1 is ENHRY and CDR2 SYGVKD. The CDR3 DNA is TGTGCCATCAGTGCGGGACAGAACACCGGGGAGCTGTTTTTT. The encoded protein is CAISAGQNTGELFF.

The chain links TRBV30 to TRBJ2-1; possibly TRBD1 for D (6 bases). This CDR3 has 15 residues. V lost 5 bases, J lost 0 bases, and 14 bases lay in between. Per germline, CDR1 GTSNPN and CDR2 SVGIG (reference sequence). The CDR3 region is CAWAGGKSSYNEQFF. CDR3 DNA: TGTGCCTGGGCTGGGGGCAAGAGCTCCTACAATGAGCAGTTCTTC.

The V gene is TRBV3-1 (or the pseudogene TRBV3-2), the J gene TRBJ1-2; 7 bases are shared with TRBD1. Germline trimming cut 4 bases from V and 2 bases from J; bases unmatched to any gene: 1. The germline V gene has CDR1 LGHDT and CDR2 YNNKEL (reference sequence). The CDR3 spans 13 residues. The CDR3 is CASSPGQNYGYTF. CDR3 in DNA: TGTGCCAGCAGCCCGGGACAGAACTATGGCTACACCTTC.

This chain uses TRBV20-1 with TRBJ2-3; 9 bases are a match to TRBD2. Trimming cost V 3 bases and J 3 bases; bases outside gene matches: 10. The germline V gene has CDR1 DFQATT and CDR2 SNEGSKA (reference sequence). The CDR3 is 16 amino acids. CDR3 nucleotides: TGCAGTGCTAGTGGGGAGGCGGGGGGGCTTACAGATACGCAGTATTTT. It codes for CSASGEAGGLTDTQYF.

This chain joins TRBV15 and TRBJ2-7, with 9 bases that match TRBD1. The CDR3 length is 16 residues. Germline-derived CDR1 and CDR2 are LNHNV and YYDKDF (reference sequence). V lost 1 base to trimming and J lost 2 bases; unmatched junction nucleotides: 6. The CDR3 protein is CATSRGVDRGPYEQYF. For the CDR3, the DNA is TGTGCCACCAGCAGAGGAGTGGACAGGGGACCCTACGAGCAGTACTTC.

This clone was seen once. V and J are TRBV4-2 and TRBJ1-2; 10 nucleotides match TRBD1. The germline gives CDR1 LGHNA, CDR2 YNFKEQ. J was trimmed by 1 base and V by 3 bases; bases with no gene match: 8. The length of the CDR3 is 17 residues. CDR3 in amino acids: CASSQKTGTGDNYGYTF. For the CDR3, the DNA is TGTGCCAGCAGCCAGAAGACCGGGACAGGGGATAACTATGGCTACACCTTC.

This clone was seen only a few times. V usage is TRBV9 and J usage is TRBJ1-6, with a weak D call TRBD1 (5 bases). The V and J ends lost 7 bases and 0 bases respectively, with 11 bases between them. CDR1 is SGDLS, CDR2 YYNGEE, per germline. This CDR3 is built from 15 residues. Written as DNA, the CDR3 is TGTGCCAGCCGCAGGGATGACTCCTATAATTCACCCCTCCACTTT. The encoded protein is CASRRDDSYNSPLHF.

The J gene is TRBJ2-2, the V gene TRBV27; no reliable D call. The V end lost 1 base, the J end lost 9 bases, and 9 bases lay between the germline ends. This CDR3 is built from 13 residues. From germline, CDR1 is MNHEY and CDR2 SMNVEV (reference sequence). CDR3 residues: CASSLWLARELFF. The CDR3 DNA reads as TGTGCCAGCAGTTTATGGCTGGCCCGGGAGCTGTTTTTT.

V is TRBV9 and J is TRBJ2-1, with TRBD1 as a possible D gene (5 bases). CDR1 is SGDLS, CDR2 YYNGEE, per germline. The CDR3 spans 17 residues. Trimming pared 0 bases from V and 4 bases from J, leaving 17 bases between. This CDR3 reads CASSVAPGWGYYNEQFF. CDR3 DNA sequence: TGTGCCAGCAGCGTAGCCCCCGGGTGGGGCTATTACAATGAGCAGTTCTTC.

The chain links TRBV7-9 to TRBJ1-3, with 12 bases lining up with TRBD1. CDR1 and CDR2 (germline): SEHNR, FQNEAQ (reference sequence). With V trimmed by 5 bases and J by 0 bases, 11 bases remained unmatched. This CDR3 comprises 19 residues. The CDR3 nucleotides are TGTGCCAGCAGCCTCGGGACAGGGGGCTTTGCCGACTCTGGAAACACCATATATTTT. Amino acids: CASSLGTGGFADSGNTIYF.

The rearrangement links TRBV11-2 to TRBJ2-2; 9 bases line up with TRBD2. This CDR3 is 18 amino acids long. Losses at the gene ends were 0 bases for V and 2 bases for J; bases not matched to a gene: 7. In germline, CDR1 is SGHAT, CDR2 FQNNGV. The chain's CDR3 is CASSLDLRGGPNTGELFF. In DNA, the CDR3 is TGTGCCAGCAGCTTAGACCTGCGGGGGGGCCCCAACACCGGGGAGCTGTTTTTT.

The chain is built from TRBV11-2 and TRBJ2-6; no clear D gene. Trimming left V 1 base short and J 1 base short, with 11 bases between. This CDR3 comprises 17 residues. The germline V gene has CDR1 SGHAT and CDR2 FQNNGV. The CDR3 reads CASSLGPYSSGANVLTF. CDR3 in DNA: TGTGCCAGCAGCTTAGGCCCCTACTCGTCTGGGGCCAACGTCCTGACTTTC.

This chain uses TRBV5-8 with TRBJ2-3; D is perhaps TRBD2 (5 bases). Trimming cost V 0 bases and J 0 bases, with 8 bases left between them. CDR1 is SGHTS, CDR2 YDEGEE, per germline. The CDR3 has 15 residues. CDR3 coding DNA: TGTGCCAGCAGCTTGGCCAGCGGAAGCACAGATACGCAGTATTTT. This codes for CASSLASGSTDTQYF.

This rearrangement joins TRBV5-1 to TRBJ1-1; D ambiguous. There are 13 residues in the CDR3. V was cut by 1 base and J by 1 base, with 5 bases left in between. CDR1 SGHRS and CDR2 YFSETQ come from the germline V gene. The CDR3 loop reads CASSLTSNTEAFF. CDR3 bases: TGCGCCAGCAGCTTGACATCGAACACTGAAGCTTTCTTT. Supplemented by reference TRBV5-1 and TRBJ1-1, the full variable domain reads KAGVTQTPRYLIKTRGQQVTLSCSPISGHRSVSWYQQTPGQGLQFLFEYFSETQRNKGNFPGRFSGRQFSNSRSEMNVSTLELGDSALYLCASSLTSNTEAFFGQGTRLTVV.

The chain has TRBV5-1 and TRBJ2-7; the D gene is possibly TRBD2 (5 bases). Germline V gene sequence: CDR1 SGHRS, CDR2 YFSETQ. V lost 1 base, J lost 5 bases, and 10 bases lay in between. The CDR3 covers 13 residues. The CDR3 DNA follows: TGCGCCAGCAGCTTGCTGGGGAGTGACGAGCAGTACTTC. It codes for CASSLLGSDEQYF.

This clone was counted once. The rearrangement links TRBV5-1 to TRBJ2-7; D is unresolved. This CDR3 has 15 residues. V lost 0 bases and J 4 bases, leaving 14 bases between the germline ends. The germline V gene encodes CDR1 SGHRS and CDR2 YFSETQ. The CDR3 DNA follows: TGCGCCAGCAGCTTGGGTTCCCCTACCATATACGAGCAGTACTTC. Its protein product is CASSLGSPTIYEQYF.

The V and J genes are TRBV15 and TRBJ2-7, with 7 bases aligning to TRBD1. Per the germline V gene, CDR1 is LNHNV and CDR2 is YYDKDF (reference sequence). V dropped 1 base and J dropped 4; count of bases not matched to a gene: 7. There are 15 residues in the CDR3. The CDR3 region is CATSRVPQGVYEQYF. The DNA for the CDR3 is TGTGCCACCAGCAGAGTACCTCAGGGGGTATACGAGCAGTACTTC.

The chain recombines TRBV6-1 with TRBJ1-3; 7 bases fit TRBD1. Germline assignment: CDR1 MNHNS and CDR2 SASEGT. V was clipped by 4 bases and J by 3 bases; unmatched bases: 9. The CDR3 runs 16 residues. The CDR3 reads CASSGGTALDGNTIYF. CDR3 nucleotides: TGTGCCAGCAGTGGCGGGACAGCACTTGATGGAAACACCATATATTTT.

The chain joins TRBV28 to TRBJ2-2; TRBD1 aligns across 7 bases. V lost 5 bases, J lost 1 base, and 7 bases stayed unmatched. Germline CDR1 and CDR2: MDHEN and SYDVKM. This CDR3 is 16 amino acids long. CDR3 DNA: TGTGCCAGCAGTCTGGCGACAGGGAAGAACACCGGGGAGCTGTTTTTT. It is translated as CASSLATGKNTGELFF.

This rearrangement joins TRBV11-2 to TRBJ2-7; D is undetermined. The V gene lost 5 bases and the J gene lost 2 bases, with 10 bases spanning the gap. Germline V gene sequence: CDR1 SGHAT, CDR2 FQNNGV. CDR3 length: 13 amino acids. DNA for the CDR3: TGTGCCAGCAGCCCCAATCCGGCCTACGAGCAGTACTTC. Translated: CASSPNPAYEQYF.

This chain joins TRBV6-5 and TRBJ2-7, with 7 positions matching TRBD1. The CDR3 runs to 14 residues. Germline CDR1 MNHEY, CDR2 SVGAGI. The trim removed 2 bases at V and 5 bases at J, leaving 6 bases unmatched. The CDR3 loop reads CASSYGTAFHEQYF. As DNA, the CDR3 is TGTGCCAGCAGTTACGGGACAGCGTTCCACGAGCAGTACTTC.

This clone was counted between two and nine times. CDR3 region: CASSLGRRPTDTQYF. The DNA for the CDR3 is TGTGCCAGCAGCTTAGGGCGGAGGCCCACGGATACGCAGTATTTT. The J gene is TRBJ2-3, the V gene TRBV11-2; possibly TRBD2 for D (5 bases). V lost 1 base to trimming and J lost 6 bases, with 14 bases between them. In germline, CDR1 is SGHAT, CDR2 FQNNGV. The CDR3 is 15 residues long.